This T cell receptor (beta chain) was obtained from a study of Ad26.COV2.S vaccination and SARS-CoV-2 variants. Whole-study context: Enrollment placed the donor in the COV1001 Ad26.COV2.S trial arm.

Treatment described: some 19 received Ad26.COV2.S at low or high dose, single or two shots; roughly five received placebo; per-sample allocation not given. The samples date from day 63 after the first vaccine or placebo injection. An 18-55-year-old adult in Boston served as donor. The study's findings and limits: Post-vaccination breadth of spike-specific CD8+ and CD4+ T cell responses was reportedly substantial.

V was clipped by 5 bases and J by 2 bases, with 16 bases between them. CDR3 size: 15 residues. Germline values: CDR1 LNHDA, CDR2 SQIVND (reference sequence). The protocol was immunoSEQ multiplex PCR, while the TCRdb copy is restricted to in-frame clones and leaves out a portion. This sample carries roughly 500,000 clones, 70% to 90% of them seen once, and the ten largest clones take about 13%. Comment on this clone: What it recognizes is unknown.

The source of this sequence is a person aged 18-65 years who received the Ad26.COV2.S COVID-19 vaccine or a placebo. The V and J genes are TRBV19 and TRBJ2-7; D is possibly TRBD1 (6 bases). The source material was peripheral blood, sampled in a trial of Ad26.COV2.S vaccine versus placebo. In nucleotides, the CDR3 is TGTGCCAGTAGTCCAGGGACCCCAGGGGCCTACGAGCAGTACTTC. This codes for CASSPGTPGAYEQYF.